This record covers a single T cell receptor (beta chain). The antigen is undetermined. Sequencing used cDNA as its template, made by extracting RNA and reverse transcribing it. Using immunoSEQ multiplex PCR, the repertoire was profiled, and TCRdb retains in-frame clones only, with some absent. Here the sample spans about 14,000 clones, approximately 50% being singletons. This sample stems from a study of CD8+ T cells in alopecia areata. On the study more broadly: Treated patients received oral tofacitinib, 5 to 10 mg twice daily. Tofacitinib administration persisted for 6 to 18 months, succeeded by 6 months off drug. Study-level results: Among the cells sequenced in scalp samples are also the resident alphabeta T cells of normal skin. Across lesional scalp, and particularly alopecia totalis/universalis, clonality surpassed that of normal scalp.

Trimming took 1 base from V and 0 from J, leaving 13 bases between them. The CDR3 has 17 residues. Germline V gene data show CDR1 as KGHSH and CDR2 as LQKENI. Collection of lesional scalp punch biopsies and peripheral blood was performed in alopecia areata patients. The rearrangement joins TRBV18 to TRBJ2-1; D is uncertain. Material: skin, obtained at week 0. The TCR originated in a human donor with alopecia areata. CDR3 nucleotide sequence: TGTGCCAGCTCACCACGAATGGGTACAAGCTCCTACAATGAGCAGTTCTTC. It codes for CASSPRMGTSSYNEQFF.